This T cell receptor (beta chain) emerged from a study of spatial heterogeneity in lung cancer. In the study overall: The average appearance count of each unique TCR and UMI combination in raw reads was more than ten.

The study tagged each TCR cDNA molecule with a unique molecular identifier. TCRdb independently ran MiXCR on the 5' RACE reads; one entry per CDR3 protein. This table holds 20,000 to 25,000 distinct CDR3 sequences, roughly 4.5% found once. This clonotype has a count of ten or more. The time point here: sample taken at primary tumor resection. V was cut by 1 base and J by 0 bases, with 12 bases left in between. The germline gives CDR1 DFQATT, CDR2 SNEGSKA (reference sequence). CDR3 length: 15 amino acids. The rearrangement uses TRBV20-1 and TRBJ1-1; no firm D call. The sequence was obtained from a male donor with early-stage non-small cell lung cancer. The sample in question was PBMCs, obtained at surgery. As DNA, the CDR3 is TGCAGTGCTAGAGTGCCGGCACAGATGAACACTGAAGCTTTCTTT. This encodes CSARVPAQMNTEAFF.